A selection of T cell receptor beta chains follows, all from one sample in a study of CXCR3-negative and CXCR3-positive naive CD8 T cells. One entry per CDR3 protein, without DNA, is what TCRdb gives after re-calling the 5' RACE reads. This listing includes around 29,000 distinct CDR3 sequences. Material: memory CD8+ T cells from blood. All receptors come from a human donor in good health. Some clones in this sample may be carry-over from other donors' samples. Each CDR3 is given with its conserved first and last residue. Each record gives: J gene, clone size, V gene, CDR3 protein. Some rows have no size entry. The others give once, few or many, or a class for an expanded clone.

>TRBJ2-3|-|TRBV28
CASSLRDIAADTQYF
>TRBJ2-2|-|TRBV19
CASISGRITGELFF
>TRBJ2-1|-|TRBV10-3
CAISESIGGSYNEQFF
>TRBJ2-5|-|TRBV7-7
CASSPAGWVETQYF
>TRBJ1-6|-|TRBV4-2
CASSQGQGSSPLRF
>TRBJ1-4|-|TRBV29-1
CSVGLTNEKLFF
>TRBJ2-1|-|TRBV6-5
CASSYSNGYNEQFF
>TRBJ1-2|-|TRBV19
CASSRTGGMSGYTF
>TRBJ2-1|-|TRBV4-3
CASSQTPGQGYNEQFF
>TRBJ2-5|-|TRBV28
CASSFPWTSRGETQYF
>TRBJ2-4|-|TRBV29-1
CSVDLGQGINIQYF
>TRBJ1-5|-|TRBV10-1
CATIPMDRAGRRPQHF
>TRBJ2-3|-|TRBV7-3
CASSPGGQGLDTQYF
>TRBJ1-5|-|TRBV19
CASSTGTGGQPQHF
>TRBJ2-5|-|TRBV29-1
CSVEEEGFGLGQETQYF
>TRBJ2-7|-|TRBV28
CASSRPTLYEQYF
>TRBJ2-1|-|TRBV27
CASSYRKPDNEQFF
>TRBJ1-5|-|TRBV7-9
CASSFTGSDQPQHF
>TRBJ2-1|-|TRBV20-1
CSAQGAHYDYEGNEQFF
>TRBJ2-3|-|TRBV20-1
CSAPLAGGTYTDTQYF
>TRBJ2-5|-|TRBV28
CASSDPAGDQETQYF
>TRBJ2-1|-|TRBV9
CASSEDRGSYNEQFF
>TRBJ2-5|-|TRBV7-9
CASSSQGPETQYF
>TRBJ1-1|-|TRBV29-1
CSVRVSGTEAFF
>TRBJ1-2|-|TRBV7-3
CASSLTDRAVPYGYTF
>TRBJ2-7|-|TRBV28
CASSPRLEYEQYF
>TRBJ2-1|-|TRBV27
CASSFGDPTDEQFF
>TRBJ2-1|-|TRBV20-1
CSARSTSGGDNEQFF
>TRBJ2-3|-|TRBV6-4
CASSEGADTDTQYF
>TRBJ1-1|-|TRBV10-3
CAISVFQGAWNTEAFF
>TRBJ1-2|-|TRBV20-1
CSARDLAGPDYGYTF
>TRBJ2-3|medium-sized|TRBV6-2/TRBV6-3
CASVPGHRTTDTQYF
>TRBJ1-1|-|TRBV5-1
CASSLEPRAGSTEAFF
>TRBJ1-2|-|TRBV7-6
CASSPTPGGYGYTF
>TRBJ1-1|-|TRBV7-9
CASSLGYRAPEAFF
>TRBJ2-1|-|TRBV29-1
CSVDKTDYNEQFF
>TRBJ2-7|-|TRBV20-1
CSASVSYEQYF
>TRBJ2-5|-|TRBV20-1
CSARSGLAETQYF
>TRBJ2-5|-|TRBV12-3/TRBV12-4
CASSPRGKTGDETQYF
>TRBJ1-5|-|TRBV28
CASSSAYRGLSNQPQHF
>TRBJ1-3|-|TRBV7-9
CASSPSISGNTIYF
>TRBJ2-1|-|TRBV9
CASSVQVAGGSSYNEQFF
>TRBJ2-1|-|TRBV29-1
CSVEDLDEQFF
>TRBJ2-3|-|TRBV23-1
CASSHPTLRGQGTDTQYF
>TRBJ1-4|-|TRBV15
CATSRGGKLFF
>TRBJ2-5|-|TRBV7-6
CASSPGIQGALQETQYF
>TRBJ1-2|-|TRBV7-2
CASSFYGTEGNYGYTF
>TRBJ2-1|-|TRBV4-1
CASSHGLASYNEQFF
>TRBJ2-1|-|TRBV29-1
CSVRVSGTPYGNEQFF
>TRBJ2-5|-|TRBV7-9
CASSYVTGGETQYF
>TRBJ2-3|-|TRBV5-6
CASSYTGLTDTQYF
>TRBJ2-5|-|TRBV6-5
CASSYSVGSPQETQYF
>TRBJ2-3|-|TRBV7-6
CASSPRTSGTDTQYF
>TRBJ2-7|-|TRBV7-9
CASTEITHEQYF
>TRBJ2-1|-|TRBV4-1
CASGQAGLAGYFDEQFF
>TRBJ2-1|-|TRBV19
CASSIGQTYNEQFF